The rows below give T cell receptor beta chains drawn from one sample of a study of metastatic and nonmetastatic thyroid tumors. TCRdb re-analyzed the PCR reads using MiXCR. The sample has 30,000 or so clones; 16% are singletons. Sequencing was carried out using blood. The source is a female donor with papillary thyroid cancer or a benign thyroid nodule (not recorded which). Some clones in this sample may be carry-over from other donors' samples. Each CDR3 is given with its conserved first and last residue.

v_gene	CDR3aa
TRBV20-1	CSARGPTYEQYF
TRBV19	CASSPTLGLAPYNEQFF
TRBV6-1	CASSLGQRGSGELFF
TRBV10-3	CAISSPQPGQSSYNEQFF
TRBV18	CASSPLTVGYGYTF
TRBV19	CASSSGTQTYEQYF
TRBV11-2	CASSLGGLAFNTGELFF
TRBV6-5	CASSYGGNTEAFF
TRBV28	CASIRDRVSGNTIYF
TRBV28	CASSSYHSAGVNTEAFF
TRBV6-1	CASSPAISNYGYTF
TRBV12-3/TRBV12-4	CASSGRALPEKLFF
TRBV3-1	CASSPRYNEQFF
TRBV28	CASITPPRSSGMYQETQYF
TRBV5-1	CAKSYSGAYEQYF
TRBV7-9	CASSLAVTRRGEETQYF
TRBV28	CASSSLPNTGELFF
TRBV12-3/TRBV12-4	CASRTSAGTEQFF
TRBV7-9	CASSQRTSGREQDIQYF
TRBV5-1	CASSLLSGVDEKLFF
TRBV6-2/TRBV6-3	CASSYASGIHYEQYF
TRBV20-1	CSANPDGEINQPQHF
TRBV30	CAYQGPTEAFF
TRBV6-1	CASSLATNYGYTF
TRBV7-2	CASSLVVEGWSPLHF
TRBV9	CASSGMGLAYEQYF
TRBV10-2	CASRAGTSGSHNEQFF
TRBV24-1	CATSDSLQGSTYEQYF
TRBV28	CASSRGTSGLPDTQYF
TRBV6-5	CASSYSVFNSPLHF
TRBV20-1	CSARGSGGNYEQYF
TRBV11-2	CASSLDHPDEQYF
TRBV24-1	CATSESGAEAFF
TRBV11-3	CASSFRVTNTEAFF